What follows is one T cell receptor (beta chain) and its context. V lost 1 base and J lost 9, with 11 bases in between. CDR1 is SGHKS, CDR2 YYEKEE, per germline (reference sequence). This CDR3 spans 13 amino acids. Profiled with immunoSEQ multiplex PCR; TCRdb holds only in-frame clones, not every one. The table records hundreds of thousands of clones, roughly nine tenths of them present only once. Participants were aged about 18 to 90 years, lived in about two dozen US areas, and enrolled virtually. Assignment of participants to cohorts was predicated upon participant-reported clinical history. Two negative PCRs, clearance, or symptom resolution characterized the recovered Cohort 3 donors. This sample is drawn from a study of blood T cell repertoires in COVID-19. In the study overall: The United States, Italy and Spain provided the acute and convalescent COVID-19 samples.

The sequence derives from a young man who had recovered from COVID-19. This rearrangement joins TRBV5-5 to TRBJ2-1; D may be TRBD1 (6 bases). Material for sequencing was PBMCs or T cells enriched from blood (not recorded which). The CDR3 bases are TGTGCCAGCAGCTTGCAGGGGCAGACTGAGCAGTTCTTC. Its protein is CASSLQGQTEQFF.